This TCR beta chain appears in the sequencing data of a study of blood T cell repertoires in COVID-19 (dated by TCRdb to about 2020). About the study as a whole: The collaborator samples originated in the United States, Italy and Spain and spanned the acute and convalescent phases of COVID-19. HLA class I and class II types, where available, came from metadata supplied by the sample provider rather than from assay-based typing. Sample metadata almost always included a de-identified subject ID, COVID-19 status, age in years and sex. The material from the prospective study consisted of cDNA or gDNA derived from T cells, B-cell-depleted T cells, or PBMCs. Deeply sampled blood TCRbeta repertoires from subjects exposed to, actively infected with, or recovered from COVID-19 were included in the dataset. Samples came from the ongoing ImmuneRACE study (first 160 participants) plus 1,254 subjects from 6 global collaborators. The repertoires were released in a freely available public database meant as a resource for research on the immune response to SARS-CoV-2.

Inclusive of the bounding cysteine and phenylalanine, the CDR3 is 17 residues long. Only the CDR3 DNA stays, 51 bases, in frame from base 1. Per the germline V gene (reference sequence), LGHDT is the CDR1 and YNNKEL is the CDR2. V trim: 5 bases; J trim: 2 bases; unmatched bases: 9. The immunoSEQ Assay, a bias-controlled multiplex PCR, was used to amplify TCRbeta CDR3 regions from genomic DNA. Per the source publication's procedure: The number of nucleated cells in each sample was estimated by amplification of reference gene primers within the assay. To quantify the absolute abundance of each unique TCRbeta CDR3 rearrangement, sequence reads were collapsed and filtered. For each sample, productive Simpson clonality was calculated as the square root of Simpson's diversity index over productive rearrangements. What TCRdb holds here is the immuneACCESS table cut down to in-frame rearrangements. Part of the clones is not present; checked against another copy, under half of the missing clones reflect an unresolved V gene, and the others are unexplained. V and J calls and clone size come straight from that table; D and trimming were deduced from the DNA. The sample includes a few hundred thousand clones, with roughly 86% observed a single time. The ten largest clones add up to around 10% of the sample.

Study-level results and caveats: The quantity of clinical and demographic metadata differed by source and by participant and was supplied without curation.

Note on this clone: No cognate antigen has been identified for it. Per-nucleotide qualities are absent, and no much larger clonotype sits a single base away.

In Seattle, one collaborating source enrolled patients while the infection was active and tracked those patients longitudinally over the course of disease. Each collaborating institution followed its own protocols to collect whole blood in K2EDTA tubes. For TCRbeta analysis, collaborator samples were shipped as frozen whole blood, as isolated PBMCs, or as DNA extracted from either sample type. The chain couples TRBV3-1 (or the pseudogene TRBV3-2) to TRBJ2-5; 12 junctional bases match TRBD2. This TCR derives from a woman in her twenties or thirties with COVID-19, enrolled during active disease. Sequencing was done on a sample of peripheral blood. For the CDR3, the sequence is CASSLNGLAGSQETQYF. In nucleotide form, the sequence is TGTGCCAGCAGCTTGAACGGACTAGCGGGGAGTCAAGAGACCCAGTACTTC.